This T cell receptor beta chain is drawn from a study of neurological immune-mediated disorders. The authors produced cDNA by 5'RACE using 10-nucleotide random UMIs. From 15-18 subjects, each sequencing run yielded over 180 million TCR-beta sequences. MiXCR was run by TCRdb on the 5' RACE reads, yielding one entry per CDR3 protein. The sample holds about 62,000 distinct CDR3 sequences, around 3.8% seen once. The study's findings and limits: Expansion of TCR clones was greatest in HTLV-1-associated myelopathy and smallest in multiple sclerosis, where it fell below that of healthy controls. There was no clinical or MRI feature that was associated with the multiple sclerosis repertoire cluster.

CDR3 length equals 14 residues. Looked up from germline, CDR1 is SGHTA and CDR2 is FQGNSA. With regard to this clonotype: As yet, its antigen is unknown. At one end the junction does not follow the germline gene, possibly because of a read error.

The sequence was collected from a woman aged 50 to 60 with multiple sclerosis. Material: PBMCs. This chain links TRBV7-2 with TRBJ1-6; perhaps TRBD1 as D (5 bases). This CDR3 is CASSFRKGNSPLNF. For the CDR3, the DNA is TGTGCCAGCAGCTTCCGAAAGGGGAATTCACCCCTCAACTTT.